This entry is about one T cell receptor (beta chain). The CDR3 extends 3 residues past the end of the read, so its final part is completed from the germline J gene. Profiling relied on immunoSEQ multiplex PCR, and the TCRdb table lists in-frame clones only, not all of them. Across about 34,000 clones, the top ten clones capture about 3.4% of the sample. CDR1 ENHRY and CDR2 SYGVKD come from the germline V gene. The CDR3 is 13 amino acids. With 6 bases removed from V and 5 bases from J, the gap between germline ends came to 13 bases. These data are taken from a study of T cells in women clearing cervical HPV infection. Whole-study context: No precancer developed; the control's incident HPV16 infection cleared within 12 months. Blood came at first lesion visit for cases, post-clearance for controls.

The TCR sequence derives from a woman aged 18-70 years with a cervical HPV16 infection that either progressed to CIN3+ or cleared (not recorded which). Source material: blood buffy coat. The V call is TRBV10-3, the J call TRBJ1-2; tentative D call: TRBD1 (5 bases). Incomplete CDR3 DNA: TGTGCCATCAGCGGAAACACAGGATATGGC. Protein sequence: CAISGNTGYG. In full, the CDR3 reads CAISGNTGYGYTF.